Following are 32 T cell receptor beta chains from one sample sequenced in a study of blood T cell repertoires in COVID-19. Profiled with immunoSEQ multiplex PCR; TCRdb holds only in-frame clones, not every one. The data show about 55,000 clones, roughly four fifths seen once. The sample consisted of peripheral blood. These receptors were obtained from a man older than 75 with COVID-19, enrolled during active disease.

This clone turned up a few times. The V and J genes are TRBV9 and TRBJ1-1, with D possibly being TRBD1 (5 bases). Germline V gene lookup returns CDR1 SGDLS and CDR2 YYNGEE. The ends were cut back, 3 bases at V and 8 bases at J, with 14 bases in the middle. The length of the CDR3 is 13 residues. CDR3 sequence: CASSGTRRGEAFF. For the CDR3, the DNA is TGTGCCAGCAGCGGAACGCGCCGGGGGGAAGCTTTCTTT.

V is TRBV30 and J is TRBJ1-3; 7 bases map to TRBD1. The CDR3 consists of 14 residues. The germline gives CDR1 GTSNPN, CDR2 SVGIG (reference sequence). J was trimmed by 0 bases and V by 3 bases; bases with no gene match: 2. In DNA form, the CDR3 reads TGTGCCTGGAGGGGGGACAGCTCTGGAAACACCATATATTTT. This sequence encodes CAWRGDSSGNTIYF.

This clone was picked up one time. The chain couples TRBV29-1 to TRBJ1-6, with TRBD1 identical over 7 bases. Germline values: CDR1 SQVTM, CDR2 ANQGSEA. The junction had 4 bases not matched to a gene; V was cut back by 7 bases and J by 7 bases. CDR3 length equals 12 residues. CDR3 nucleotide sequence: TGCAGCGCGGGACAGCCAAATTCACCCCTCCACTTT. Protein: CSAGQPNSPLHF.

The V and J genes are TRBV30 and TRBJ1-1; TRBD1 might be the D (5 bases). The CDR3 runs to 14 residues. Germline V gene data show CDR1 as GTSNPN and CDR2 as SVGIG (reference sequence). V gave up 0 bases and J gave up 2 bases, with 10 bases separating them. CDR3 amino acids: CAWSVSGVNTEAFF. The CDR3 DNA follows: TGTGCCTGGAGTGTATCGGGGGTCAACACTGAAGCTTTCTTT.

The rearrangement joins TRBV6-5 to TRBJ1-5; 9 bases are shared with TRBD1. The CDR3 sequence is 14 residues long. The germline V gene encodes CDR1 MNHEY and CDR2 SVGAGI. The ends lost 8 bases at V and 3 bases at J; junction bases unmatched: 5. The CDR3 loop reads CASAGQGINQPQHF. CDR3 coding DNA: TGTGCCAGCGCGGGACAGGGAATCAATCAGCCCCAGCATTTT.

The V and J genes are TRBV12-5 and TRBJ1-2, with 10 bases aligning to TRBD1. Germline-derived CDR1 and CDR2 are LGHNT and FRNRAP. The V segment lost 1 base and the J segment 8 bases; nucleotides outside the gene matches: 4. The CDR3 length is 14 residues. The DNA of the CDR3 is TGTGCTAGTGGTTTGGAGACAGGGGGCGAAGGCTACACCTTC. Protein sequence: CASGLETGGEGYTF.

The rearrangement links TRBV11-3 to TRBJ2-5; 7 nucleotides line up with TRBD1. V lost 5 bases to trimming and J lost 2 bases; unmatched junction nucleotides: 5. The CDR3 is 14 residues long. Germline CDR1 SGHNT, CDR2 YENEEA. CDR3 DNA: TGTGCCAGCAGCCGCCCGGGACAGCAAGAGACCCAGTACTTC. Protein product: CASSRPGQQETQYF.

This clone was picked up a small number of times. The chain has TRBV11-2 and TRBJ2-7, with TRBD2 identical over 9 bases. This CDR3 contains 13 residues. Germline V CDR1 and CDR2: SGHAT, FQNNGV. The junction had 8 bases not matched to a gene; V was cut back by 2 bases and J by 12 bases. CDR3 coding DNA: TGTGCCAGCAGCTTAAATGGCGGGAGGGCAGCGTACGTC. Its protein product is CASSLNGGRAAYV.

This sequence joins TRBV7-2 and TRBJ2-7; a weak D match, TRBD1 (6 bases). CDR3 length: 13 residues. The V end was cut by 5 bases, the J end by 7 bases, with 15 bases between. The germline gives CDR1 SGHTA, CDR2 FQGNSA. Here the CDR3 reads CASSQRQGWEQYF. The CDR3 DNA sequence: TGTGCCAGCAGCCAACGTCAGGGGTGGGAGCAGTACTTC.

The chain has TRBV4-3 and TRBJ1-2; 7 bases fit TRBD1. CDR3 length: 14 amino acids. Germline CDR1 and CDR2: LGHNA and YSLEER. The trim removed 2 bases at V and 3 bases at J, leaving 3 bases unmatched. The CDR3 is CASSQSQGDYGYTF. The CDR3 DNA follows: TGCGCCAGCAGCCAATCCCAGGGGGACTATGGCTACACCTTC.

The rearrangement joins TRBV9 to TRBJ1-6; no clear D. This CDR3 has 16 residues. Germline-derived CDR1 and CDR2 are SGDLS and YYNGEE. V gave up 4 bases and J gave up 3 bases, with 14 bases separating them. CDR3 protein: CASSSLGRGYNSPLHF. In nucleotides, the CDR3 is TGTGCCAGCAGCTCCCTAGGCCGGGGCTATAATTCACCCCTCCACTTT.

V usage is TRBV3-1 (or the pseudogene TRBV3-2) and J usage is TRBJ2-7; D unclear. The germline CDR1 and CDR2 sequences are LGHDT and YNNKEL (reference sequence). The CDR3 covers 13 residues. Trimming left V 0 bases short and J 6 bases short, with 9 bases between. CDR3: CASSQDTVGEQYF. Here the CDR3 DNA reads TGTGCCAGCAGCCAAGATACGGTCGGCGAGCAGTACTTC.

The chain uses TRBV5-4 and TRBJ1-4; 11 bases line up with TRBD1. CDR3 length: 18 amino acids. Germline V gene sequence: CDR1 SGHNT, CDR2 YYREEE (reference sequence). The junction had 10 bases not matched to a gene; V was cut back by 5 bases and J by 1 base. Here the CDR3 DNA reads TGTGCCAGCAGTCCCGGGACAGGGGGGGGAAGAACTAATGAAAAACTGTTTTTT. Translation gives CASSPGTGGGRTNEKLFF.

The J gene is TRBJ1-2, the V gene TRBV29-1; TRBD1 aligns across 9 bases. CDR3 length: 13 residues. J lost 5 bases, V lost 3 bases, and 4 bases had no gene match. Germline lookup yields CDR1 SQVTM and CDR2 ANQGSEA. For the CDR3, the DNA is TGCAGCGTTGATAAGGGACAGGGATATGGCTACACCTTC. Translated: CSVDKGQGYGYTF.

This clone appeared once. This chain connects TRBV4-3 to TRBJ2-3; 10 bases fit TRBD2. V lost 1 base to trimming and J lost 5 bases; unmatched junction nucleotides: 3. The CDR3 is 15 residues long. In germline, CDR1 is LGHNA, CDR2 YSLEER. The CDR3 loop is CASSQGTSGGDTQYF. The CDR3 bases are TGCGCCAGCAGCCAAGGGACTAGCGGCGGAGATACGCAGTATTTT.

V gene TRBV27 combines with J gene TRBJ2-1; tentatively, D is TRBD1 (5 bases). This CDR3 contains 14 residues. V lost 3 bases and J lost 5, with 11 bases in between. From germline, CDR1 is MNHEY and CDR2 SMNVEV (reference sequence). The CDR3 spells CASSFLGRDNEQFF. The CDR3 region has the DNA TGTGCCAGCAGTTTTCTTGGCAGGGACAATGAGCAGTTCTTC.

V is TRBV7-9 and J is TRBJ2-3; TRBD2 aligns across 10 bases. V dropped 2 bases and J dropped 5; count of bases not matched to a gene: 4. The CDR3 extends over 15 amino acids. CDR1 and CDR2 (germline): SEHNR, FQNEAQ (reference sequence). The DNA of the CDR3 is TGTGCCAGCAGCTTACTAGCGGGAGTAGTAGATACGCAGTATTTT. As protein: CASSLLAGVVDTQYF.

V gene TRBV30 combines with J gene TRBJ1-2, with D tentatively TRBD1 (5 bases). V was cut by 5 bases and J by 2 bases, with 15 bases left in between. The CDR3 contains 14 residues. The germline V gene has CDR1 GTSNPN and CDR2 SVGIG (reference sequence). CDR3 in amino acids: CAWGGETGNYGYTF. The CDR3 nucleotides read TGTGCCTGGGGGGGGGAGACCGGGAACTATGGCTACACCTTC.

This chain joins TRBV20-1 and TRBJ2-7; possible D gene TRBD2, 5 bases. The CDR3 is made up of 11 amino acids. Trimming shortened V by 1 base and J by 6 bases, and 7 bases separated the two germline ends. Germline V gene data show CDR1 as DFQATT and CDR2 as SNEGSKA (reference sequence). In DNA form, the CDR3 reads TGCAGTGCTAGAGCGGGGTTCGAGCAGTACGTC. Translated: CSARAGFEQYV.

As to this clone: At one end the junction does not follow the germline gene, possibly because of a read error. The rearrangement links TRBV3-1 (or the pseudogene TRBV3-2) to TRBJ2-5; TRBD1 matches at 8 bases. The CDR3 spans 15 residues. Germline V gene sequence: CDR1 LGHDT, CDR2 YNNKEL (reference sequence). Here the CDR3 reads CASSQDPSPDRDPNF. CDR3 coding DNA: TGTGCCAGCAGCCAAGACCCAAGCCCGGACAGGGACCCTAACTTC.

The CDR3 region is CATSDFGPLETQYF. CDR3 nucleotide sequence: TGTGCCACCAGTGATTTTGGGCCACTAGAGACCCAGTACTTC. The chain recombines TRBV24-1 with TRBJ2-5; no clear D. Germline CDR1 and CDR2: KGHDR and SFDVKD. This CDR3 is 14 amino acids long. V was trimmed by 1 base and J by 4 bases, leaving 9 bases between them.

The CDR3 DNA reads TGTGCCACCAGTGATAGAACGGGAGGTCTGAATGAGCAGTTCTTC. Protein sequence: CATSDRTGGLNEQFF. This sequence joins TRBV24-1 and TRBJ2-1, with 7 bases lining up with TRBD2. The CDR3 sequence is 15 residues long. The ends lost 3 bases at V and 7 bases at J; junction bases unmatched: 8. The V gene's germline CDR1 is KGHDR and CDR2 SFDVKD.

This clone was found once. The J gene is TRBJ2-7, the V gene TRBV9; perhaps TRBD2 as D (6 bases). Germline CDR1 is SGDLS and CDR2 is YYNGEE. The V end lost 0 bases, the J end lost 3 bases, and 22 bases lay between the germline ends. The length of the CDR3 is 18 residues. This CDR3 is CASSVGLGGPAALYEQYF. The CDR3 DNA reads as TGTGCCAGCAGCGTAGGATTGGGAGGCCCTGCAGCGCTCTACGAGCAGTACTTC.

The V call is TRBV9, the J call TRBJ2-1; TRBD2 matches 7 bases. The germline CDR1 and CDR2 sequences are SGDLS and YYNGEE. The CDR3 sequence is 15 residues long. Trimming removed 0 bases from V and 6 bases from J; junction bases left unmatched: 6. CDR3 protein: CASSVGRGGSNEQFF. The DNA for the CDR3 is TGTGCCAGCAGCGTAGGAAGGGGAGGGAGCAATGAGCAGTTCTTC.

The chain employs TRBV18 and TRBJ1-1; 12 positions match TRBD1. Germline CDR1 reads KGHSH; CDR2 reads LQKENI. The CDR3 contains 16 residues. The V segment lost 4 bases and the J segment 2 bases; nucleotides outside the gene matches: 5. CDR3: CASSRGQGAFNTEAFF. CDR3 bases: TGTGCCAGCTCACGGGGACAGGGGGCTTTCAACACTGAAGCTTTCTTT.

The V and J genes are TRBV11-3 and TRBJ2-6, with D perhaps TRBD1 (5 bases). Trimming stripped 5 bases from V and 0 bases from J, with 14 bases between. Germline-derived CDR1 and CDR2 are SGHNT and YENEEA. The CDR3 contains 17 residues. CDR3 DNA sequence: TGTGCCAGCAGCGCTCTGACAGAATACTCTGGGGCCAACGTCCTGACTTTC. Protein sequence: CASSALTEYSGANVLTF. Variable domain in full (rest from reference TRBV11-3 and TRBJ2-6): EAGVVQSPRYKIIEKKQPVAFWCNPISGHNTLYWYLQNLGQGPELLIRYENEEAVDDSQLPKDRFSAERLKGVDSTLKIQPAELGDSAVYLCASSALTEYSGANVLTFGAGSRLTVL.

J is TRBJ1-1 and V is TRBV5-1; D not resolved. The CDR3 runs 14 residues. Trimming removed 0 bases at V and 5 bases at J, with 11 bases between. Per germline, CDR1 SGHRS and CDR2 YFSETQ. The CDR3 bases are TGCGCCAGCAGCTTGGGAGTCCCGGGGACTGAAGCTTTCTTT. This translates into CASSLGVPGTEAFF.

V usage is TRBV6-1 and J usage is TRBJ1-6; 10 bases line up with TRBD1. Germline values: CDR1 MNHNS, CDR2 SASEGT. Trimming cost V 8 bases and J 5 bases; bases outside gene matches: 6. CDR3 length equals 15 residues. The CDR3 loop is CASSRGQGNNSPLHF. The DNA of the CDR3 is TGTGCCAGCTCCAGGGGACAGGGGAATAATTCACCCCTCCACTTT.

This sequence joins TRBV5-1 and TRBJ2-1; 7 positions match TRBD2. V shed 1 base, J shed 9 bases, and the junction held 7 bases outside the gene matches. CDR1 is SGHRS, CDR2 YFSETQ, per germline. The CDR3 runs to 14 residues. The CDR3 DNA reads TGCGCCAGCAGCTTGACCTCGGGGGGAGGTGAGCAGTTCTTC. This encodes CASSLTSGGGEQFF.

The V and J genes are TRBV6-2 or TRBV6-3 and TRBJ1-1; 7 bases are a match to TRBD1. The CDR3 is 13 amino acids. Germline V CDR1 and CDR2: MNHEY, SVGEGT. The ends lost 7 bases at V and 6 bases at J; junction bases unmatched: 8. The CDR3 sequence is CASIPTGRSEAFF. The DNA for the CDR3 is TGTGCCAGCATCCCGACAGGGAGGTCTGAAGCTTTCTTT.

The chain uses TRBV7-2 and TRBJ1-3, with D maybe TRBD1 (6 bases). The CDR3 has 15 residues. Trimming took 0 bases from V and 9 from J, leaving 15 bases between them. Germline CDR1 reads SGHTA; CDR2 reads FQGNSA. CDR3 loop: CASSLAHQGRSTIYF. The DNA for the CDR3 is TGTGCCAGCAGCTTAGCGCATCAGGGGCGAAGCACCATATATTTT.

CDR3 nucleotide sequence: TGTGCCAGCAGCAGACAAGAGGGCGGTACGCAGTATTTT. Its protein is CASSRQEGGTQYF. The rearrangement uses TRBV2 and TRBJ2-3, with D possibly being TRBD2 (5 bases). Trimming pared 6 bases from V and 8 bases from J, leaving 15 bases between. The CDR3 runs 13 residues. Looked up from germline, CDR1 is SNHLY and CDR2 is FYNNEI.